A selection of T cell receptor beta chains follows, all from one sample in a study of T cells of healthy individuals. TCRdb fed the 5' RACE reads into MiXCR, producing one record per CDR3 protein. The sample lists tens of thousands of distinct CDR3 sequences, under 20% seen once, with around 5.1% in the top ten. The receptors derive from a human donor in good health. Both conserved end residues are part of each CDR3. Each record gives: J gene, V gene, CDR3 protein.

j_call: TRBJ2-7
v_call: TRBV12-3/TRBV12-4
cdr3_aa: CASSLGTGYEQYF

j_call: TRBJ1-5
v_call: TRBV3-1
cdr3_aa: CASSQGTGVGQPQHF

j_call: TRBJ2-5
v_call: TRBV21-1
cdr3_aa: CASSMNPGTRGQETQYF

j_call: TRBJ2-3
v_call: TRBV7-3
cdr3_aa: CASSLTTSGYTDTQYF

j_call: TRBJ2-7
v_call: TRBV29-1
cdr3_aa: CSAVQGINEQYF

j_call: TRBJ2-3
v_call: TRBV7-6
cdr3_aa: CASSLGQGADDTQYF

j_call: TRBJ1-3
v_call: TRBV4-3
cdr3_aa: CASSQVLGVSGNTIYF

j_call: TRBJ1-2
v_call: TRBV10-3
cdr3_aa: CAISESTRGSGYTF

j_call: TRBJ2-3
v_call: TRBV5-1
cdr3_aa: CASRPDEGLGAQYF

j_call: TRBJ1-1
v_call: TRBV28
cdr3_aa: CASSPDGDTEAFF

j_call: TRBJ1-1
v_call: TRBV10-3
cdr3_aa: CAIRGQDKGNTEAFF

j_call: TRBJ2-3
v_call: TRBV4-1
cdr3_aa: CASSQGLAGGSTDTQYF

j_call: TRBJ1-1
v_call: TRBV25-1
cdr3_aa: CASSVTGFTEAFF

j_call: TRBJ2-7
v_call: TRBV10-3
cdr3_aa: CAISERETSTYEQYF

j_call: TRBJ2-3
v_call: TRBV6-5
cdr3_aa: CASSKDRADTQYF

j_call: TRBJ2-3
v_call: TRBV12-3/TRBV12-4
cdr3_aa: CASSFWREEGDTQYF

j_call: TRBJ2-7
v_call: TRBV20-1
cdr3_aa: CSARSPRGWGNEQYF

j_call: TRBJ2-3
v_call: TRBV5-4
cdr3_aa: CASSVPTGGRADTQYF

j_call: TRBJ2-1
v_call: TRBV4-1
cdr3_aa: CASSQGMELGEYNEQFF

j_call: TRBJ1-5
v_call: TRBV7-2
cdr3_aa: CASSPQGGQPQHF

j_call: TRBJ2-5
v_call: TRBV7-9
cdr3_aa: CASSLNVRETQYF